Below are 10 T cell receptor beta chains sequenced from a single sample in a study of T cells in Graves' hyperthyroidism and ophthalmopathy. RNA transcripts gave rise to amplified TCR beta CDR3 regions. During a first-round RT-PCR of the TCR CDR3, the HTBI primer set was used. TCRdb ran MiXCR on the multiplex PCR reads and lists one entry per CDR3 protein. The sample includes more than 500,000 distinct CDR3 sequences, around 15% of them seen just once. Material for sequencing was blood. These TCRs come from a woman younger than 45 with Graves' ophthalmopathy.

The chain carries TRBV3-1 and TRBJ2-4; 9 bases map to TRBD2. With V trimmed by 2 bases and J by 2 bases, 10 bases remained unmatched. There are 18 residues in the CDR3. CDR1 LGHDT and CDR2 YNNKEL come from the germline V gene (reference sequence). In DNA form, the CDR3 reads TGTGCCAGCAGCCAAAACGGACTAGCGCTCGTGTCCAAAAACATTCAGTACTTC. Translation: CASSQNGLALVSKNIQYF.

This clonotype was seen more than once but under ten times. This chain joins TRBV2 and TRBJ2-3; TRBD1 agrees at 7 bases. From germline, CDR1 is SNHLY and CDR2 FYNNEI. CDR3 length: 15 residues. V lost 6 bases and J lost 6; bases outside the gene matches: 12. In nucleotides, the CDR3 is TGTGCCAGCAGACAGACAGGGATTGAGTCGGATACGCAGTATTTT. It yields the protein CASRQTGIESDTQYF. The whole variable domain, remainder taken from reference TRBV2 and TRBJ2-3, is EPEVTQTPSHQVTQMGQEVILRCVPISNHLYFYWYRQILGQKVEFLVSFYNNEISEKSEIFDDQFSVERPDGSNFTLKIRSTKLEDSAMYFCASRQTGIESDTQYFGPGTRLTVL.

V is TRBV7-9 and J is TRBJ2-7; 12 bases map to TRBD1. V was clipped by 5 bases and J by 4 bases; unmatched bases: 9. CDR3 length: 16 amino acids. Per the germline V gene, CDR1 is SEHNR and CDR2 is FQNEAQ (reference sequence). Written as DNA, the CDR3 is TGTGCCAGCAGCGGGGGACAGGGGGCCGCGAGGTACGAGCAGTACTTC. It translates to CASSGGQGAARYEQYF.

The chain links TRBV7-9 to TRBJ2-1, with 10 bases that match TRBD2. The CDR3 spans 18 residues. The V segment lost 2 bases and the J segment 2 bases; nucleotides outside the gene matches: 9. CDR1 is SEHNR and CDR2 is FQNEAQ in the germline V gene (reference sequence). For the CDR3, the DNA is TGTGCCAGCAGCTTACCCCTAGCGGGGGCTGATGCCTACAATGAGCAGTTCTTC. As protein: CASSLPLAGADAYNEQFF.

V and J are TRBV20-1 and TRBJ2-5; D gene unclear. Trimming took off 4 bases at V and 0 bases at J, with 3 bases between the two ends. Per the germline V gene, CDR1 is DFQATT and CDR2 is SNEGSKA (reference sequence). This CDR3 has 11 amino acids. CDR3 residues: CSAKYQETQYF. The CDR3 region has the DNA TGCAGTGCTAAGTACCAAGAGACCCAGTACTTC.

The V and J genes are TRBV20-1 and TRBJ1-2; 9 positions match TRBD1. The CDR3 extends over 19 amino acids. Germline V gives CDR1 DFQATT, CDR2 SNEGSKA (reference sequence). The V and J ends lost 1 base and 1 base, in that order; junction bases with no gene match: 16. For the CDR3, the DNA is TGCAGTGCTAGAGTTAGTTCCCCGGGACAGGGAGTCCGTAACTATGGCTACACCTTC. Its translation is CSARVSSPGQGVRNYGYTF.

This clonotype was recorded many times. The genes are TRBV24-1 and TRBJ2-1, with 14 bases that match TRBD2. The germline CDR1 and CDR2 sequences are KGHDR and SFDVKD. V trimming: 4 bases; J trimming: 6 bases; junction bases outside the gene matches: 1. The CDR3 is 15 amino acids. As DNA, the CDR3 is TGTGCCACCAGTGACGGACTAGCGGGAGGCAATGAGCAGTTCTTC. It is translated as CATSDGLAGGNEQFF.

This clonotype was found many times. The chain employs TRBV6-1 and TRBJ1-5, with D possibly being TRBD1 (5 bases). Germline CDR1 reads MNHNS; CDR2 reads SASEGT. The CDR3 contains 13 residues. V gave up 5 bases and J gave up 6 bases, with 11 bases separating them. CDR3 sequence (DNA): TGTGCCAGCAGTTACACGGGGCGTCAGCCCCAGCATTTT. Its protein is CASSYTGRQPQHF.

This clonotype was detected many times. V and J are TRBV7-9 and TRBJ2-5; 14 nucleotides align to TRBD2. Germline values: CDR1 SEHNR, CDR2 FQNEAQ (reference sequence). This CDR3 region has 17 residues. V dropped 6 bases and J dropped 3; count of bases not matched to a gene: 9. Here the CDR3 reads CASSLTSGRAGEETQYF. Written as DNA, the CDR3 is TGTGCCAGCAGTCTGACTAGCGGGAGGGCCGGGGAAGAGACCCAGTACTTC. The variable domain in full, with the rest retrieved from reference TRBV7-9 and TRBJ2-5, is DTGVSQNPRHKITKRGQNVTFRCDPISEHNRLYWYRQTLGQGPEFLTYFQNEAQLEKSRLLSDRFSAERPKGSFSTLEIQRTEQGDSAMYLCASSLTSGRAGEETQYFGPGTRLLVL.

This clonotype was detected only a few times. Just one base apart from a much larger clone, this may be a read error. This chain links TRBV6-1 with TRBJ1-1; D unresolved. Between the trimmed V and J ends, which lost 5 bases and 0 bases, there was a span of 13 bases. There are 15 residues in the CDR3. Germline loops: CDR1 MNHNS, CDR2 SASEGT. CDR3 coding DNA: TGTGCCAGCAGTCCCCATGGGTCCCTGAACACTGAAGCTTTCTTT. Translation gives CASSPHGSLNTEAFF.